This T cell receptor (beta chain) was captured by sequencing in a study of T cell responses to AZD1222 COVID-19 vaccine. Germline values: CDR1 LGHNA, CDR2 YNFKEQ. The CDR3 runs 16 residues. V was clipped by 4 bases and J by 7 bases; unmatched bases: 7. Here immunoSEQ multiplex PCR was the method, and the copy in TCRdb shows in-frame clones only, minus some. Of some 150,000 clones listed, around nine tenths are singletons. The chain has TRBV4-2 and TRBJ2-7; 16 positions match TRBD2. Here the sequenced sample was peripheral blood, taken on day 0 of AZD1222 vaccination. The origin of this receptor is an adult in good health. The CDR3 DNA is TGTGCCAGCAGCCGAGGGACTAGCGGGGGGGCGAGAGAGCAGTACTTC. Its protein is CASSRGTSGGAREQYF.